Listed below are T cell receptor beta chains from one sample, sequenced in a study of blood T cell repertoires in COVID-19. TCRdb's copy holds only in-frame clones and misses some; the assay was immunoSEQ multiplex PCR. The repertoire includes 95,000 to 150,000 clones, over 80% of them detected once, and approximately 3.5% sits in the top ten. Sequencing input: PBMCs or T cells enriched from blood (not recorded which). The receptors originated from a woman under 40 who had recovered from COVID-19. Both conserved end residues are part of each CDR3. A D gene is named only where the DNA matches it firmly. Clone sizes are given selectively: once, few, many, or a class where the clone is expanded.

j_call: TRBJ2-7; d_call: TRBD2; v_call: TRBV19; clone_size: -; cdr3_aa: CASSTSGISSYEQYF; cdr3_nt: TGTGCCAGTAGTACTAGCGGGATTAGCTCCTACGAGCAGTACTTC
j_call: TRBJ2-1; d_call: TRBD2; v_call: TRBV18; clone_size: -; cdr3_aa: CASSPSSGRALGEQFF; cdr3_nt: TGTGCCAGCTCACCGAGTAGCGGGAGGGCCCTGGGTGAGCAGTTCTTC
j_call: TRBJ1-5; d_call: TRBD1; v_call: TRBV10-3; clone_size: once; cdr3_aa: CAISGPGTDQPQHF; cdr3_nt: TGTGCCATCAGTGGACCAGGGACAGATCAGCCCCAGCATTTT
j_call: TRBJ2-2; d_call: -; v_call: TRBV7-3; clone_size: -; cdr3_aa: CASSGGRTGELFF; cdr3_nt: TGTGCCAGCTCTGGCGGCCGAACCGGGGAGCTGTTTTTT
j_call: TRBJ2-4; d_call: TRBD2; v_call: TRBV28; clone_size: -; cdr3_aa: CASSTQGLGLAKNIQYF; cdr3_nt: TGTGCCAGCAGTACCCAGGGACTAGGGCTAGCCAAAAACATTCAGTACTTC
j_call: TRBJ1-1; d_call: -; v_call: TRBV19; clone_size: once; cdr3_aa: CASTQNTEAFF; cdr3_nt: TGTGCCAGTACCCAGAACACTGAAGCTTTCTTT
j_call: TRBJ2-7; d_call: -; v_call: TRBV21-1; clone_size: -; cdr3_aa: CASSYGRRGEQYF; cdr3_nt: TGTGCCAGCAGCTACGGGAGGCGAGGCGAGCAGTACTTC
j_call: TRBJ1-1; d_call: TRBD1; v_call: TRBV5-1; clone_size: -; cdr3_aa: CASSSRGQNTEAFF; cdr3_nt: TGCGCCAGCAGCTCCAGGGGGCAGAACACTGAAGCTTTCTTT
j_call: TRBJ2-3; d_call: TRBD1; v_call: TRBV28; clone_size: -; cdr3_aa: CASSTGGAGGRDTQYF; cdr3_nt: TGTGCCAGCAGTACTGGTGGCGCAGGGGGCCGAGATACGCAGTATTTT
j_call: TRBJ2-3; d_call: TRBD2; v_call: TRBV11-3; clone_size: -; cdr3_aa: CASSPGTTTDTQYF; cdr3_nt: TGTGCCAGCAGCCCCGGGACTACCACAGATACGCAGTATTTT